One sample yielded the 32 T cell receptor beta chains listed below, sequenced in a study of blood T cells in healthy people across ages. Then a second PCR, running about 7 to 11 cycles, was carried out with a sample-barcoded 5' primer and a J-beta primer mix. TCRdb reprocessed the 5' RACE reads via MiXCR and lists one record per CDR3 protein. The sample includes 800,000 to 950,000 distinct CDR3 sequences, approximately 32% seen only once; the top ten take 9.5% to 13%. This sample also belongs to another study, concerning T cells of mothers and their children.

Material for sequencing was blood. The source of these receptors is a woman aged 40 to 55 in good health.

The rearrangement links TRBV20-1 to TRBJ2-7; D not resolved. CDR1 is DFQATT and CDR2 is SNEGSKA in the germline V gene (reference sequence). Trimming took off 7 bases at V and 2 bases at J, with 12 bases between the two ends. The CDR3 loop spans 12 amino acids. The CDR3 protein is CSVTTPAYEQYF. The CDR3 DNA is TGCAGTGTAACGACACCTGCCTACGAGCAGTACTTC.

About this clonotype itself: Its ends do not fully match the called genes, so a read error is possible. The V and J genes are TRBV14 and TRBJ2-7, with D maybe TRBD1 (6 bases). This CDR3 has 14 amino acids. CDR1 and CDR2 (germline): SGHDN, FVKESK. DNA for the CDR3: TGTGTCAGCAGCCAAGGGGGTTTCTCCTACGAGCAGTACTTC. Amino acids: CVSSQGGFSYEQYF.

This clonotype was seen repeatedly, ten times or more. One end of the junction does not line up with germline, which may come from a read error. J is TRBJ2-1 and V is TRBV7-7, with D tentatively TRBD2 (6 bases). Germline V gene data show CDR1 as SSHAT and CDR2 as FNYEAQ (reference sequence). CDR3 length equals 19 residues. The CDR3 sequence is CASSLVPPPGTPRDNEQFF. In DNA, the CDR3 is TGTGCTAGCAGCTTAGTTCCCCCCCCCGGGACTCCAAGGGACAATGAGCAGTTCTTC.

The rearrangement links TRBV20-1 to TRBJ2-4; 8 bases fit TRBD2. The V gene's germline CDR1 is DFQATT and CDR2 SNEGSKA (reference sequence). Unmatched junction bases numbered 9, after V lost 6 bases and J lost 5 bases. The CDR3 contains 14 residues. Here the CDR3 reads CSAALPGGENIQYF. The DNA of the CDR3 is TGCAGTGCGGCCCTACCGGGGGGGGAAAACATTCAGTACTTC.

This clonotype was detected a few times. This chain links TRBV27 with TRBJ2-7, with a weak D call TRBD2 (5 bases). V lost 0 bases and J lost 2, with 8 bases in between. The germline gives CDR1 MNHEY, CDR2 SMNVEV (reference sequence). The CDR3 loop spans 14 amino acids. CDR3 sequence (DNA): TGTGCCAGCAGTTTATCCAGGAGGACCTACGAGCAGTACTTC. It is translated as CASSLSRRTYEQYF.

This clonotype has at least ten counts. This chain joins TRBV27 and TRBJ2-3; D not resolved. Germline V lookup: CDR1 MNHEY, CDR2 SMNVEV (reference sequence). The CDR3 loop spans 13 amino acids. Trimming pared 2 bases from V and 4 bases from J, leaving 7 bases between. The CDR3 protein is CASSLVGPDTQYF. CDR3 nucleotide sequence: TGTGCCAGCAGTTTAGTTGGTCCAGATACGCAGTATTTT.

This clonotype was detected ten times or more. This chain links TRBV7-9 with TRBJ2-4; D is unclear. The V end lost 8 bases, the J end lost 7 bases, and 15 bases lay between the germline ends. CDR3 length equals 13 residues. CDR1 is SEHNR, CDR2 FQNEAQ, per germline (reference sequence). The CDR3 DNA sequence: TGTGCCAGCTCCGGCCTGATGGAGAACATTCAGTACTTC. Translating gives CASSGLMENIQYF.

The V gene is TRBV20-1, the J gene TRBJ2-1; D not certain. Germline assignment: CDR1 DFQATT and CDR2 SNEGSKA (reference sequence). Between the trimmed V and J ends, which lost 1 base and 13 bases, there was a span of 11 bases. The CDR3 is made up of 11 amino acids. CDR3 residues: CSARGNSLQFF. DNA for the CDR3: TGCAGTGCTAGAGGTAACAGCCTCCAGTTCTTC.

This clonotype came up a few times. The chain has TRBV20-1 and TRBJ2-6; D gene unclear. V lost 0 bases and J 3 bases, leaving 15 bases between the germline ends. The CDR3 covers 17 residues. Germline CDR1 reads DFQATT; CDR2 reads SNEGSKA (reference sequence). The CDR3 nucleotides read TGCAGTGCTAGAGATCCCCGGAACTCTGGTGGGGCCAACGTCCTGACTTTC. Its protein product is CSARDPRNSGGANVLTF.

The rearrangement joins TRBV13 to TRBJ2-7; D gene uncertain. There are 13 residues in the CDR3. The germline CDR1 and CDR2 sequences are PRHDT and FYEKMQ (reference sequence). V dropped 3 bases and J dropped 2 bases, with 8 bases sitting between them. CDR3 DNA sequence: TGTGCCAGCAGCTTGCGGATAGCCTACGAGCAGTACTTC. Amino acids: CASSLRIAYEQYF.

This clonotype was recorded many times. The chain couples TRBV3-1 to TRBJ2-6, with no clear D. The CDR3 runs 15 residues. Germline CDR1 LGHDT, CDR2 YNNKEL (reference sequence). V was pared by 0 bases and J by 0 bases, with 3 bases between. Here the CDR3 DNA reads TGTGCCAGCAGCCAAGATATCTCTGGGGCCAACGTCCTGACTTTC. Amino acids: CASSQDISGANVLTF.

The CDR3 bases are TGCAGTGCTAGAATTGGTTCCCGCACAGATACGCAGTATTTT. As protein: CSARIGSRTDTQYF. The chain employs TRBV20-1 and TRBJ2-3; D is undetermined. The germline V gene encodes CDR1 DFQATT and CDR2 SNEGSKA (reference sequence). V was clipped by 2 bases and J by 1 base, with 10 bases between them. This CDR3 contains 14 residues.

The J gene is TRBJ2-7, the V gene TRBV4-1, with D tentatively TRBD1 (5 bases). V was clipped by 6 bases and J by 6 bases, with 15 bases between them. CDR1 and CDR2 (germline): MGHRA, YSYEKL. The CDR3 is 13 amino acids. CDR3 DNA sequence: TGCGCCAGCAGGTCACCCGCAGGGCGCGAGCAGTACTTC. Translated, it gives CASRSPAGREQYF.

The gene calls are TRBV5-1 and TRBJ2-5; 7 bases match TRBD2. CDR1 and CDR2 from the germline V gene are SGHRS and YFSETQ. With 5 bases clipped from V and 3 bases from J, the junction kept 7 bases outside the gene matches. The CDR3 consists of 14 residues. CDR3: CASRKAGEKETQYF. The CDR3 nucleotides are TGCGCCAGCAGAAAGGCGGGAGAGAAAGAGACCCAGTACTTC.

The rearrangement joins TRBV4-1 to TRBJ2-1; no reliable D call. Trimming stripped 3 bases from V and 8 bases from J, with 20 bases between. The CDR3 consists of 16 residues. Germline CDR1 and CDR2: MGHRA and YSYEKL. The chain's CDR3 is CASSHINPSVRHEQFF. DNA of the CDR3: TGCGCCAGCAGCCATATCAATCCTAGTGTAAGGCATGAGCAGTTCTTC.

V and J are TRBV29-1 and TRBJ1-5; maybe TRBD1 (5 bases). The CDR3 totals 13 residues. Germline-derived CDR1 and CDR2 are SQVTM and ANQGSEA. Trimming removed 4 bases from V and 2 bases from J, with 9 bases in between. CDR3 sequence reads: CSVGGSGNQPQHF. The CDR3, as DNA: TGCAGCGTTGGGGGGAGCGGCAATCAGCCCCAGCATTTT.

This clonotype occurred a few times. The junction shows a germline mismatch at one end, possibly a read error. The CDR3 coding sequence is TGCGCCAGCAACCAAGCCTTAGCGGGGTCGGGGAACAATGAGCAGTTCTTC. Translation: CASNQALAGSGNNEQFF. The chain carries TRBV4-1 and TRBJ2-1, with TRBD2 identical over 8 bases. This CDR3 is 17 amino acids long. Germline-derived CDR1 and CDR2 are MGHRA and YSYEKL.

This sequence joins TRBV12-3 or TRBV12-4 and TRBJ2-7; 9 bases agree with TRBD1. The CDR3 consists of 14 residues. V trimming: 6 bases; J trimming: 5 bases; junction bases outside the gene matches: 8. The CDR3 DNA reads TGTGCCAGCAGGTACCGCCGGGACAGGGACGAGCAGTACTTC. This encodes CASRYRRDRDEQYF.

Ten or more counts support this clonotype. The chain carries TRBV4-1 and TRBJ2-5; 7 bases match TRBD1. The DNA matches TRBJ2-7 better at its end, which makes the J call doubtful. CDR3 length: 14 amino acids. The germline gives CDR1 MGHRA, CDR2 YSYEKL. In DNA, the CDR3 is TGCGCCAGCAGCCAGCAGGGGGTCTGGAGCGAGCAGTACTTC. It specifies CASSQQGVWSEQYF.

This chain uses TRBV4-2 with TRBJ1-2; D unclear. This CDR3 has 16 residues. The germline V gene encodes CDR1 LGHNA and CDR2 YNFKEQ. Trimming took 0 bases from V and 0 from J, leaving 11 bases between them. In nucleotides, the CDR3 is TGTGCCAGCAGCCAAGACGGTGAGGTGACTAACTATGGCTACACCTTC. Its protein product is CASSQDGEVTNYGYTF.

This chain joins TRBV29-1 and TRBJ1-1; D remains unclear. CDR3 length equals 14 residues. Looked up from germline, CDR1 is SQVTM and CDR2 is ANQGSEA. Trimming removed 2 bases from V and 1 base from J, with 11 bases in between. CDR3 residues: CSVERPVPNTEAFF. The CDR3 bases are TGCAGCGTTGAACGTCCAGTCCCGAACACTGAAGCTTTCTTT.

This clonotype appeared a few times. V is TRBV7-2 and J is TRBJ1-2; D call uncertain. This CDR3 comprises 13 residues. CDR1 SGHTA and CDR2 FQGNSA come from the germline V gene. Trimming took off 4 bases at V and 8 bases at J, with 14 bases between the two ends. CDR3 sequence (DNA): TGTGCCAGCAGCTCCGAGATTACTTTGGGCTACACCTTC. It specifies CASSSEITLGYTF.

This clonotype was counted only a few times. DNA for the CDR3: TGCGCCAGCAGCTCGAGACAGGGGGGGGGCAATGAGCAGTTCTTC. Translation gives CASSSRQGGGNEQFF. The chain combines TRBV5-1 with TRBJ2-1; 9 nucleotides align to TRBD1. Trimming took 3 bases from V and 6 from J; bases not matched to a gene: 7. The CDR3 sequence is 15 residues long. Germline CDR1 is SGHRS and CDR2 is YFSETQ.

This chain joins TRBV19 and TRBJ2-1, with D maybe TRBD1 (6 bases). CDR1 is LNHDA, CDR2 SQIVND, per germline (reference sequence). The germline V and J ends were trimmed by 4 bases and 6 bases, with 13 bases remaining between them. The length of the CDR3 is 14 residues. The CDR3 loop reads CASSTTGSGNEQFF. The DNA for the CDR3 is TGTGCCAGTAGTACTACAGGGTCGGGCAATGAGCAGTTCTTC.

This clonotype was counted once. The chain has TRBV21-1 and TRBJ2-7; the table's D call TRBD1 went unverified against the DNA. TRBV21-1 is given as a pseudogene. This CDR3 spans 14 amino acids. The CDR3 DNA follows: TGTGCCAGTCCTACAGGGACTCCTTACTACGAGCAGTACTTC. The encoded protein is CASPTGTPYYEQYF.

Regarding this clonotype: This may come from a read error, since a much larger clone is one base off. The rearrangement uses TRBV11-2 and TRBJ2-3; TRBD2 agrees at 9 bases. V was clipped by 4 bases and J by 0 bases; unmatched bases: 11. The CDR3 has 18 residues. The V gene's germline CDR1 is SGHAT and CDR2 FQNNGV. CDR3 in DNA: TGTGCCAGCAGCTCTCGGGCGGGGGGGGGACCTAGCACAGATACGCAGTATTTT. Its protein is CASSSRAGGGPSTDTQYF.

The chain couples TRBV2 to TRBJ2-3, with TRBD2 matching over 9 bases. CDR3 length: 18 amino acids. Germline trimming cut 2 bases from V and 2 bases from J; bases unmatched to any gene: 11. Germline assignment: CDR1 SNHLY and CDR2 FYNNEI. Written as DNA, the CDR3 is TGTGCCAGCAGTGAAACCAGTAGCGGGGGTCCCCTCACAGATACGCAGTATTTT. The encoded protein is CASSETSSGGPLTDTQYF.

This clonotype was recorded a few times. This chain links TRBV15 with TRBJ1-2; a weak D match, TRBD1 (6 bases). Germline V gene data show CDR1 as LNHNV and CDR2 as YYDKDF (reference sequence). The CDR3 extends over 15 amino acids. Trimming shortened V by 0 bases and J by 4 bases, and 12 bases separated the two germline ends. CDR3 protein: CATSRDGGTIYGYTF. The CDR3 DNA reads as TGTGCCACCAGCAGAGATGGGGGCACAATCTATGGCTACACCTTC.

The chain has TRBV7-9 and TRBJ1-1; D possibly corresponds to TRBD1 (5 bases). Trimming shortened V by 4 bases and J by 4 bases, and 13 bases separated the two germline ends. The CDR3 has 14 residues. The germline gives CDR1 SEHNR, CDR2 FQNEAQ (reference sequence). The CDR3 nucleotides read TGTGCCAGCAGCTACATCCTGGGGGGCACTGAAGCTTTCTTT. This codes for CASSYILGGTEAFF.

Worth noting for this clonotype: A much larger clonotype is one base distant, so this may be a read error. The V and J genes are TRBV5-6 and TRBJ2-5; 9 bases fit TRBD1. From germline, CDR1 is SGHDT and CDR2 YYEEEE. This CDR3 is built from 16 residues. CDR3 sequence (DNA): TGTACCAGCACCCGATCCGGGACAGGGAACCAAGAGACCCAGTACTTC. It is translated as CTSTRSGTGNQETQYF.

V gene TRBV5-1 combines with J gene TRBJ1-2, with TRBD1 matching 8 bases. Germline V gene sequence: CDR1 SGHRS, CDR2 YFSETQ. The J segment lost 7 bases and the V segment lost 2 bases, leaving 7 bases of the junction unmatched. This CDR3 spans 14 amino acids. The DNA of the CDR3 is TGCGCCAGCAGCTTCTGGACAGGGACGGGTGGCTACACCTTC. Protein sequence: CASSFWTGTGGYTF.

This CDR3 reads CASRRTGFEQYF. For the CDR3, the DNA is TGTGCCAGCAGACGGACAGGGTTTGAGCAGTACTTC. This chain links TRBV3-1 with TRBJ2-7, with 8 bases lining up with TRBD1. Germline CDR1 LGHDT, CDR2 YNNKEL (reference sequence). J was trimmed by 7 bases and V by 6 bases; bases with no gene match: 5. The length of the CDR3 is 12 residues.